This T cell receptor beta chain was profiled in a study of blood T cells in healthy people across ages. This clonotype was found a few times. It was with a sample-barcoded 5' primer and a J-beta primer mix that a second PCR of about 7 to 12 cycles was run. From the 5' RACE reads, TCRdb called clonotypes with MiXCR, one entry per CDR3 protein. The data contain more than 750,000 distinct CDR3 sequences, 25% to 35% of them singletons. The CDR3 length is 16 residues. The V gene's germline CDR1 is SGHRS and CDR2 YFSETQ. Trimming stripped 1 base from V and 0 bases from J, with 14 bases between. These data were likewise used in another study, on T cells of mothers and their children. From that second work: Each 15 ul cDNA reaction used roughly 1.6 ug RNA; all RNA was used. Sequencing got over 10 million TCR beta CDR3 reads from each mother and several million from each child.

The receptor comes from a woman between 40 and 55 years old in good health. The genes are TRBV5-1 and TRBJ2-7, with a weak D call TRBD2 (7 bases). Material: blood. The CDR3 protein is CASSLIGGGSSYEQYF. CDR3 sequence (DNA): TGCGCCAGCAGCTTGATTGGCGGGGGCAGCTCCTACGAGCAGTACTTC.